Shown below are 27 T cell receptor beta chains from a single sample sequenced in a study of T-cell reconstitution after alpha-beta-depleted transplantation in children. For TCRbeta, the library was prepared with unique molecular identifiers. TCRdb independently ran MiXCR on the PCR reads; one entry per CDR3 protein. This sample has 640,000 or so distinct CDR3 sequences, with about 15% found just once. Sequenced material: PBMCs from the stem cell graft donor, taken from the stem cell graft. The receptors originated from a human donor who donated a stem cell graft to a child with acute myeloid leukemia.

This clonotype was observed many times. This chain links TRBV12-3 or TRBV12-4 with TRBJ1-1, with 9 bases fitting TRBD1. V trimming: 3 bases; J trimming: 4 bases; junction bases outside the gene matches: 9. The CDR3 loop spans 16 amino acids. CDR3 DNA sequence: TGTGCCAGCAGTTTCTCCATAACAGGGGGCATCACTGAAGCTTTCTTT. Translating it yields CASSFSITGGITEAFF.

This clonotype has just a few counts. CDR3 sequence: CSARVGHLNTEAFF. As DNA, the CDR3 is TGCAGTGCTAGAGTTGGGCACCTGAACACTGAAGCTTTCTTT. The chain links TRBV20-1 to TRBJ1-1; no firm D call. Germline loops: CDR1 DFQATT, CDR2 SNEGSKA (reference sequence). The CDR3 consists of 14 residues. Trimming removed 1 base from V and 0 bases from J, with 9 bases in between.

This clonotype has only a few counts. This chain connects TRBV5-1 to TRBJ1-2; perhaps TRBD1 as D (6 bases). V lost 0 bases, J lost 0 bases, and 12 bases lay in between. From germline, CDR1 is SGHRS and CDR2 YFSETQ. The CDR3 has 16 residues. The CDR3 sequence: CASSLGFTGSNYGYTF. The CDR3 coding sequence is TGCGCCAGCAGCTTGGGCTTTACAGGGTCTAACTATGGCTACACCTTC.

For this clonotype: One base away lies a much larger clone, so this may be a sequencing read error. The chain uses TRBV20-1 and TRBJ2-1, with 7 bases lining up with TRBD2. The CDR3 is 15 residues long. The V gene's germline CDR1 is DFQATT and CDR2 SNEGSKA (reference sequence). The chain's CDR3 is CSARDPGRGGNGQFF. CDR3 in DNA: TGCAGTGCTAGAGATCCAGGGAGGGGAGGCAATGGGCAGTTCTTC.

The V call is TRBV5-1, the J call TRBJ1-5, with a possible D match to TRBD1 (5 bases). Per germline, CDR1 SGHRS and CDR2 YFSETQ. The CDR3 contains 13 residues. Between the trimmed V and J ends, which lost 4 bases and 9 bases, there was a span of 14 bases. The DNA of the CDR3 is TGCGCCAGCAGCGGGGGTGAGGGTCCGCCCCAGCATTTT. Its translation: CASSGGEGPPQHF.

The sample holds a few counts of this clonotype. The V gene is TRBV4-1, the J gene TRBJ2-3; a possible D gene is TRBD2 (5 bases). The ends were cut back, 6 bases at V and 0 bases at J, with 13 bases in the middle. There are 15 residues in the CDR3. Germline CDR1 MGHRA, CDR2 YSYEKL. In DNA form, the CDR3 reads TGCGCCAGCAGTCCCGAGGGAAGGAGCACAGATACGCAGTATTTT. Protein product: CASSPEGRSTDTQYF.

This clonotype was seen ten or more times. This chain connects TRBV10-3 to TRBJ2-2, with 10 nucleotides matching TRBD1. CDR3 length: 14 amino acids. V gave up 7 bases and J gave up 3 bases; unmatched junction bases: 2. In germline, CDR1 is ENHRY, CDR2 SYGVKD. CDR3 in amino acids: CAITGTGDTGELFF. DNA of the CDR3: TGTGCCATCACCGGGACAGGGGACACCGGGGAGCTGTTTTTT.

This clonotype showed up many times. This rearrangement joins TRBV27 to TRBJ2-1, with 7 bases that match TRBD2. This CDR3 spans 16 amino acids. Per the germline V gene, CDR1 is MNHEY and CDR2 is SMNVEV (reference sequence). The J segment lost 5 bases and the V segment lost 8 bases, leaving 15 bases of the junction unmatched. The CDR3 sequence: CASRTPRGESNNEQFF. The CDR3 DNA follows: TGTGCCAGCCGTACCCCACGGGGGGAATCGAACAATGAGCAGTTCTTC.

This clonotype was recorded a few times. The rearrangement joins TRBV25-1 to TRBJ2-5; 7 bases agree with TRBD2. The germline CDR1 and CDR2 sequences are MGHDK and SYGVNS. Trimming took 4 bases from V and 5 from J; bases not matched to a gene: 10. CDR3 length: 15 amino acids. CDR3 loop: CASSGGWTRLETQYF. Written as DNA, the CDR3 is TGTGCCAGCAGTGGGGGATGGACTAGATTGGAGACCCAGTACTTC.

This clonotype has at least ten counts. The rearrangement links TRBV15 to TRBJ1-2; D gene uncertain. CDR1 and CDR2 (germline): LNHNV, YYDKDF (reference sequence). The V gene lost 0 bases and the J gene lost 8 bases, with 7 bases spanning the gap. CDR3 length equals 12 residues. The CDR3 nucleotides are TGTGCCACCAGCAGAGATCTTCTGGGCTACACCTTC. This gives the protein CATSRDLLGYTF.

This clonotype was counted many times. J is TRBJ1-2 and V is TRBV25-1, with 8 nucleotides matching TRBD1. The V gene end was trimmed by 2 bases and the J gene end by 4 bases; junction bases not matched to a gene: 0. From germline, CDR1 is MGHDK and CDR2 SYGVNS. The CDR3 consists of 13 residues. CDR3 DNA: TGTGCCAGCAGTGAAGGACAGGGCTATGGCTACACCTTC. Its protein product is CASSEGQGYGYTF.

The chain employs TRBV7-2 and TRBJ2-4; TRBD1 agrees at 9 bases. CDR1 SGHTA and CDR2 FQGNSA come from the germline V gene. V was clipped by 0 bases and J by 1 base; unmatched bases: 1. The CDR3 runs to 16 residues. CDR3 bases: TGTGCCAGCAGCTTAGCACAGGGGGCGGCCAAAAACATTCAGTACTTC. As protein: CASSLAQGAAKNIQYF.

In its sample, this clonotype was seen many times. V usage is TRBV20-1 and J usage is TRBJ1-3, with D possibly being TRBD1 (5 bases). The ends were cut back, 6 bases at V and 0 bases at J, with 12 bases in the middle. CDR1 is DFQATT and CDR2 is SNEGSKA in the germline V gene (reference sequence). The length of the CDR3 is 14 residues. CDR3 sequence: CSARQISSGNTIYF. CDR3 in DNA: TGCAGTGCGAGACAGATCTCCTCTGGAAACACCATATATTTT.

The rearrangement joins TRBV20-1 to TRBJ2-2; 8 bases line up with TRBD2. The germline V gene encodes CDR1 DFQATT and CDR2 SNEGSKA (reference sequence). The V and J ends lost 3 bases and 5 bases, in that order; junction bases with no gene match: 5. The CDR3 contains 14 residues. The CDR3 DNA follows: TGCAGTGCTAGGGGTAGCGGGGCAACCGGGGAGCTGTTTTTT. As protein: CSARGSGATGELFF.

The chain has TRBV19 and TRBJ2-1; D assignment may be TRBD1 or TRBD2 (5 bases each). Germline values: CDR1 LNHDA, CDR2 SQIVND (reference sequence). V lost 5 bases to trimming and J lost 4 bases, with 18 bases between them. This CDR3 region has 16 residues. CDR3 bases: TGTGCCAGTAGTCCGAATGGTGGGGGTATTTACAATGAGCAGTTCTTC. Translated: CASSPNGGGIYNEQFF. Looking up the rest from reference TRBV19 and TRBJ2-1 gives the full variable domain: DGGITQSPKYLFRKEGQNVTLSCEQNLNHDAMYWYRQDPGQGLRLIYYSQIVNDFQKGDIAEGYSVSREKKESFPLTVTSAQKNPTAFYLCASSPNGGGIYNEQFFGPGTRLTVL.

Many counts were recorded for this clonotype. CDR3 in amino acids: CASRGLNTEAFF. CDR3 bases: TGTGCCAGCAGGGGGCTGAACACTGAAGCTTTCTTT. The J gene is TRBJ1-1, the V gene TRBV27; perhaps TRBD1 as D (5 bases). Trimming cost V 6 bases and J 0 bases, with 5 bases left between them. This CDR3 has 12 amino acids. Germline V gene data show CDR1 as MNHEY and CDR2 as SMNVEV (reference sequence).

This clonotype appeared a few times. The chain combines TRBV6-1 with TRBJ2-7, with D perhaps TRBD1 or TRBD2 (5 bases each). Looked up from germline, CDR1 is MNHNS and CDR2 is SASEGT. The CDR3 runs 14 residues. The V end was cut by 4 bases, the J end by 5 bases, with 15 bases between. CDR3 coding DNA: TGTGCCAGCAGTGGCCGCAGGGAGTTCCACGAGCAGTACTTC. This codes for CASSGRREFHEQYF.

This chain uses TRBV12-3 or TRBV12-4 with TRBJ1-3; the D is unclear. This CDR3 comprises 15 residues. Trimming stripped 4 bases from V and 0 bases from J, with 10 bases between. This CDR3 reads CASSSWALSGNTIYF. The CDR3 DNA sequence: TGTGCCAGCAGTTCCTGGGCCCTCTCTGGAAACACCATATATTTT.

This clonotype appeared a few times. V gene TRBV12-3 or TRBV12-4 combines with J gene TRBJ2-1, with 7 bases lining up with TRBD1. The CDR3 has 15 amino acids. The trim removed 0 bases at V and 8 bases at J, leaving 7 bases unmatched. For the CDR3, the DNA is TGTGCCAGCAGTTTAGCCCTCCTGACAGGGCATGAGCAGTTCTTC. Translated: CASSLALLTGHEQFF.

This clonotype occurred many times. The rearrangement links TRBV7-2 to TRBJ1-1, with unresolved D. Trimming took off 0 bases at V and 4 bases at J, with 12 bases between the two ends. The CDR3 contains 15 residues. Germline V CDR1 and CDR2: SGHTA, FQGNSA. The CDR3 spells CASSLATQSGTEAFF. In nucleotides, the CDR3 is TGTGCCAGCAGCTTAGCGACCCAGTCGGGCACTGAAGCTTTCTTT.

This clonotype was found a few times. This chain connects TRBV4-2 to TRBJ2-3, with a tentative D call TRBD1 (5 bases). V was cut by 5 bases and J by 4 bases, with 28 bases left in between. The CDR3 spans 19 residues. Germline loops: CDR1 LGHNA, CDR2 YNFKEQ. The CDR3 nucleotides read TGTGCCAGCAGCGCCCTACGTACCTCCAGGGATCTTGTCGCAGATACGCAGTATTTT. The encoded protein is CASSALRTSRDLVADTQYF.

Only one count was recorded for this clonotype. A clone one base away is much larger, so this may be a read error. The rearrangement links TRBV6-1 to TRBJ2-1; D tentatively fits TRBD1 or TRBD2 (5 bases each). Germline-derived CDR1 and CDR2 are MNHNS and SASEGT. The CDR3 is 16 amino acids. V was shortened by 5 bases and J by 5 bases, with 19 bases between the two germline ends. CDR3 nucleotides: TGTGCCAGCAGTCCTCTAGGGGCGGTTAGCGACAATGAGCAGTTCTTC. It is translated as CASSPLGAVSDNEQFF.

V gene TRBV5-1 combines with J gene TRBJ1-4; D call uncertain. Germline V gene lookup returns CDR1 SGHRS and CDR2 YFSETQ. Trimming took off 1 base at V and 4 bases at J, with 11 bases between the two ends. The CDR3 is made up of 15 amino acids. The CDR3 DNA is TGCGCCAGCAGCTTGAACCCAGAGTTTAATGAAAAACTGTTTTTT. Protein sequence: CASSLNPEFNEKLFF.

This clonotype was observed many times. The chain joins TRBV7-9 to TRBJ2-4; a weak D match, TRBD1 (5 bases). CDR1 and CDR2 from the germline V gene are SEHNR and FQNEAQ (reference sequence). The CDR3 totals 14 residues. V was shortened by 4 bases and J by 4 bases, with 11 bases between the two germline ends. DNA of the CDR3: TGTGCCAGCAGCTGGACAAGGGATAAAAACATTCAGTACTTC. Its translation is CASSWTRDKNIQYF.

This clonotype was detected ten times or more. This sequence joins TRBV12-3 or TRBV12-4 and TRBJ2-5; either TRBD1 or TRBD2 may fit D (5 bases each). The CDR3 has 13 amino acids. Trimming removed 5 bases at V and 5 bases at J, with 12 bases between. CDR3 in DNA: TGTGCCAGCAGTACCGGGACCCGGGAGACCCAGTACTTC. It is translated as CASSTGTRETQYF.

This clonotype was observed a few times. The chain couples TRBV5-6 to TRBJ2-1; 9 positions match TRBD1. The CDR3 sequence is 16 residues long. With V trimmed by 1 base and J by 3 bases, 5 bases remained unmatched. Germline V CDR1 and CDR2: SGHDT, YYEEEE. The CDR3 DNA is TGTGCCAGCAGCTTGTCCCGGGACAGGGACTACAATGAGCAGTTCTTC. Protein sequence: CASSLSRDRDYNEQFF.

This clonotype was counted only a few times. This chain links TRBV18 with TRBJ2-7, with TRBD2 as a possible D gene (6 bases). This CDR3 has 14 amino acids. V was trimmed by 3 bases and J by 9 bases, leaving 18 bases between them. CDR1 and CDR2 (germline): KGHSH, LQKENI. The CDR3 sequence is CASSPSGTPFWQYF. The DNA for the CDR3 is TGTGCCAGCTCACCCTCCGGGACTCCTTTCTGGCAGTACTTC.